The subject of this entry is one T cell receptor beta chain. Germline V gene lookup returns CDR1 MNHNS and CDR2 SASEGT. CDR3 length: 14 amino acids. The J segment lost 5 bases and the V segment lost 5 bases, leaving 7 bases of the junction unmatched. The source of the sample is a study of blood T cell repertoires in COVID-19. Background on the study: COVID-19 samples from acute and convalescent phases originated in the United States, Italy and Spain.

Sequencing was performed with immunoSEQ multiplex PCR; in TCRdb, only in-frame clones are kept and a portion is missing. This repertoire shows 90,000 to 110,000 clones, nearly 85% found once; its top ten account for about 6.6%. The source is a woman in her 50s with acute or convalescent COVID-19. The rearrangement uses TRBV6-1 and TRBJ1-1, with 8 bases lining up with TRBD1. The sample comprised peripheral blood. CDR3 protein: CASSWTGRETEAFF. The DNA of the CDR3 is TGTGCCAGCAGTTGGACAGGGCGGGAGACTGAAGCTTTCTTT.